The sequence of this T cell receptor (beta chain) was determined in a study of blood T cells in healthy people across ages. Broader study findings: Across samples, TCR beta diversity tracked strongly with naive T cell percentage. CMV status of donors was unknown, possibly confounding expanded clonotype changes. Long-lived donors had more naive CD4+ cells and higher diversity than aged donors.

Isolation of PBMCs gave at least 6.5 million cells per sample. With respect to this clonotype: Its matching antigen is unknown.

The CDR3 runs 14 residues. The V gene lost 3 bases and the J gene lost 4 bases, with 13 bases spanning the gap. Together with a sample-barcoded 5' primer, a J-beta primer mix was included in a second PCR lasting about 7 to 12 cycles. From the 5' RACE reads, TCRdb called clonotypes with MiXCR, one entry per CDR3 protein. Of 800,000 or so distinct CDR3 sequences listed, approximately 59% were seen once; the top ten hold 25% to 35%. This clonotype was sampled from a man aged 25-45 years in good health. Sequenced input: blood. The chain combines TRBV12-3 or TRBV12-4 with TRBJ2-7; D not resolved. The CDR3 DNA reads TGTGCCAGCAGTTTCACGGCTACTCTGTACGAGCAGTACTTC. It translates to CASSFTATLYEQYF.